The T cell receptor (beta chain) under discussion was sequenced for a study of blood T cell repertoires in COVID-19. Across the study: PBMCs, B-cell-depleted T cells, or T cells provided the cDNA or gDNA that made up the material.

CDR3 length: 14 amino acids. V shed 6 bases and J 19 bases; nucleotides not matched to a gene: 16. Germline loops: CDR1 MNHEY, CDR2 SVGAGI. Only in-frame clones appear in the TCRdb table, and some are missing; sequencing was by immunoSEQ multiplex PCR. In the table there are a few hundred thousand clones, approximately 90% of which are singletons. The gene calls are TRBV6-5 and TRBJ1-6, with 9 positions matching TRBD1. This TCR was sampled from a man aged 50 to 59 with acute or convalescent COVID-19. Sequenced input: peripheral blood. The CDR3 reads CASRIRDRASSGHF. CDR3 sequence (DNA): TGTGCCAGCAGGATACGGGACAGGGCCTCATCGGGGCACTTT.